This paragraph covers one TCR beta chain sequence. This specimen comes from a study of blood T cell repertoires in COVID-19. Sequenced by immunoSEQ multiplex PCR; TCRdb stores in-frame clones only, minus some. The sample yields roughly 250,000 clones, approximately 91% seen once. The CDR3 loop spans 16 amino acids. V was cut by 0 bases and J by 1 base, with 7 bases left in between. Per germline, CDR1 SGHTA and CDR2 FQGNSA. Sequencing was performed on PBMCs or T cells enriched from blood (not recorded which). The TCR sequence derives from a middle-aged woman with acute COVID-19. The rearrangement joins TRBV7-2 to TRBJ2-6, with D hard to call. The CDR3 DNA reads as TGTGCCAGCAGCTTAGCAACGACATCTGGGGCCAACGTCCTGACTTTC. Encoded protein: CASSLATTSGANVLTF.